This T cell receptor beta chain appears in the sequencing data of a study of early T cells in non-severe SARS-CoV-2 infection. There are many counts of this clonotype. As part of library construction, unique molecular identifiers were attached to individual cDNA molecules. TCRdb ran MiXCR on the 5' RACE reads and lists one entry per CDR3 protein. The sample has 100,000 or so distinct CDR3 sequences, around 13% seen once; the top ten hold roughly 6.2%. CDR3 length equals 15 residues. V trimming: 5 bases; J trimming: 4 bases; junction bases outside the gene matches: 10. Per the germline V gene, CDR1 is MDHEN and CDR2 is SYDVKM.

This chain joins TRBV28 and TRBJ2-7; TRBD2 agrees at 8 bases. The sequenced sample consisted of whole blood. The TCR sequence derives from an adult who was a healthcare worker with PCR-confirmed SARS-CoV-2 infection or an uninfected control (not recorded which). The CDR3 bases are TGTGCCAGCAGTCCTGCAGCGGGAGCGCGATACGAGCAGTACTTC. Residues: CASSPAAGARYEQYF.